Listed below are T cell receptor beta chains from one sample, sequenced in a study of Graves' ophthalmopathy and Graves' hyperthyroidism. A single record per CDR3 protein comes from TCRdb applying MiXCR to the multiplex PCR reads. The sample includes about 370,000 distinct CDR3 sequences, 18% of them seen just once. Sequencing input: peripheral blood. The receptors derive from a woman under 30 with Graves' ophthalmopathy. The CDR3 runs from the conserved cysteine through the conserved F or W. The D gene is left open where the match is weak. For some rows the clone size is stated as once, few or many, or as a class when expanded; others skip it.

CDR3aa: CASSILDGSTEAFF
CDR3nt: TGTGCCAGTAGTATCCTGGATGGGTCTACTGAAGCTTTCTTT
abundance: many
v_gene: TRBV19
d_gene: -
j_gene: TRBJ1-1

CDR3aa: CASSSVLSGRGPGEQYF
CDR3nt: TGTGCCAGCAGCTCCGTTCTTAGCGGGAGGGGACCCGGCGAGCAGTACTTC
abundance: many
v_gene: TRBV6-2/TRBV6-3
d_gene: TRBD2
j_gene: TRBJ2-7

CDR3aa: CASSSGRGLSNTGELFF
CDR3nt: TGTGCCAGCAGCTCCGGGAGGGGGCTTTCGAACACCGGGGAGCTGTTTTTT
abundance: -
v_gene: TRBV11-2
d_gene: -
j_gene: TRBJ2-2

CDR3aa: CASSFDITNTEAFF
CDR3nt: TGCGCCAGCAGCTTCGACATTACGAACACTGAAGCTTTCTTT
abundance: many
v_gene: TRBV5-1
d_gene: -
j_gene: TRBJ1-1

CDR3aa: CASRRQGEGETQYF
CDR3nt: TGTGCCAGCAGGCGACAGGGGGAAGGGGAGACCCAGTACTTC
abundance: -
v_gene: TRBV7-8
d_gene: TRBD1
j_gene: TRBJ2-5

CDR3aa: CASRRGLETQYF
CDR3nt: TGTGCCAGCAGGCGGGGGCTTGAGACCCAGTACTTC
abundance: many
v_gene: TRBV7-8
d_gene: -
j_gene: TRBJ2-5

CDR3aa: CAWSVSGETQYF
CDR3nt: TGTGCCTGGAGTGTTTCGGGGGAGACCCAGTACTTC
abundance: many
v_gene: TRBV30
d_gene: -
j_gene: TRBJ2-5

CDR3aa: CASSSDLYGYTF
CDR3nt: TGTGCCAGCAGTTCAGACCTCTATGGCTACACCTTC
abundance: few
v_gene: TRBV6-2/TRBV6-3
d_gene: -
j_gene: TRBJ1-2

CDR3aa: CASSQDLVADTEAFF
CDR3nt: TGTGCCAGCAGCCAAGATCTAGTTGCCGACACTGAAGCTTTCTTT
abundance: many
v_gene: TRBV4-2
d_gene: -
j_gene: TRBJ1-1

CDR3aa: CASSLKGTNTEAFF
CDR3nt: TGTGCCAGCAGTTTAAAGGGGACCAACACTGAAGCTTTCTTT
abundance: many
v_gene: TRBV12-3/TRBV12-4
d_gene: -
j_gene: TRBJ1-1

CDR3aa: CASRFGTGEYEQYF
CDR3nt: TGTGCCAGCAGGTTCGGGACAGGGGAGTACGAGCAGTACTTC
abundance: -
v_gene: TRBV6-1
d_gene: TRBD1
j_gene: TRBJ2-7

CDR3aa: CASSHRAVHGYTF
CDR3nt: TGTGCCAGTAGTCATCGAGCTGTGCACGGCTACACCTTC
abundance: many
v_gene: TRBV19
d_gene: -
j_gene: TRBJ1-2

CDR3aa: CASTMVGNNQPQHF
CDR3nt: TGTGCCAGCACCATGGTGGGTAACAATCAGCCCCAGCATTTT
abundance: many
v_gene: TRBV12-3/TRBV12-4
d_gene: -
j_gene: TRBJ1-5

CDR3aa: CASSVVTNTGELFF
CDR3nt: TGTGCCAGCAGTGTGGTCACGAACACCGGGGAGCTGTTTTTT
abundance: many
v_gene: TRBV6-1
d_gene: -
j_gene: TRBJ2-2

CDR3aa: CASSWGQGDDYGYTF
CDR3nt: TGTGCCAGCAGCTGGGGACAGGGGGACGACTATGGCTACACCTTC
abundance: many
v_gene: TRBV4-2
d_gene: TRBD1
j_gene: TRBJ1-2

CDR3aa: CAGGQGAYEQYF
CDR3nt: TGTGCCGGAGGACAGGGAGCCTACGAGCAGTACTTC
abundance: many
v_gene: TRBV30
d_gene: TRBD1
j_gene: TRBJ2-7

CDR3aa: CASSQDQGAPGELFF
CDR3nt: TGCGCCAGCAGCCAAGATCAGGGGGCCCCCGGGGAGCTGTTTTTT
abundance: -
v_gene: TRBV4-3
d_gene: TRBD1
j_gene: TRBJ2-2

CDR3aa: CASTLRKRNIQYF
CDR3nt: TGTGCCAGCACCTTGAGGAAGAGGAACATTCAGTACTTC
abundance: many
v_gene: TRBV12-3/TRBV12-4
d_gene: -
j_gene: TRBJ2-4

CDR3aa: CASSYLGDNQPQHF
CDR3nt: TGTGCCAGCAGTTACCTAGGGGACAATCAGCCCCAGCATTTT
abundance: many
v_gene: TRBV6-5
d_gene: -
j_gene: TRBJ1-5

CDR3aa: CASSSLGENGYTF
CDR3nt: TGTGCCAGCAGTTCATTGGGTGAGAATGGCTACACCTTC
abundance: -
v_gene: TRBV12-3/TRBV12-4
d_gene: -
j_gene: TRBJ1-2

CDR3aa: CASSLKSGDSNQPQHF
CDR3nt: TGTGCCAGCAGTTTAAAGTCAGGGGATAGCAATCAGCCCCAGCATTTT
abundance: many
v_gene: TRBV12-3/TRBV12-4
d_gene: -
j_gene: TRBJ1-5

CDR3aa: CASLGQGRTEAFF
CDR3nt: TGTGCCAGCCTCGGGCAGGGGCGTACTGAAGCTTTCTTT
abundance: many
v_gene: TRBV19
d_gene: -
j_gene: TRBJ1-1

CDR3aa: CASSFVQGQETQYF
CDR3nt: TGCGCCAGCAGCTTCGTCCAGGGTCAAGAGACCCAGTACTTC
abundance: many
v_gene: TRBV5-1
d_gene: -
j_gene: TRBJ2-5

CDR3aa: CASNRDNTYEQYF
CDR3nt: TGCGCCAGCAACCGGGACAACACCTACGAGCAGTACTTC
abundance: -
v_gene: TRBV5-1
d_gene: -
j_gene: TRBJ2-7

CDR3aa: CASSLGWGTGGGYTF
CDR3nt: TGTGCCAGCAGTTTAGGATGGGGGACAGGGGGTGGCTACACCTTC
abundance: -
v_gene: TRBV27
d_gene: TRBD1
j_gene: TRBJ1-2

CDR3aa: CASSIGLAGTEYEQYF
CDR3nt: TGTGCCAGCAGCATAGGACTAGCAGGGACGGAGTACGAGCAGTACTTC
abundance: -
v_gene: TRBV11-2
d_gene: TRBD2
j_gene: TRBJ2-7

CDR3aa: CASSLAGAGSVETQYF
CDR3nt: TGTGCCAGCAGCTTAGCAGGCGCAGGGTCAGTGGAGACCCAGTACTTC
abundance: -
v_gene: TRBV7-8
d_gene: -
j_gene: TRBJ2-5

CDR3aa: CASVSTGSIQYF
CDR3nt: TGTGCCAGCGTCTCCACAGGGTCCATTCAGTACTTC
abundance: many
v_gene: TRBV19
d_gene: -
j_gene: TRBJ2-4

CDR3aa: CASSIEGLLNTEAFF
CDR3nt: TGTGCCAGTAGTATAGAGGGGCTCCTGAACACTGAAGCTTTCTTT
abundance: few
v_gene: TRBV19
d_gene: -
j_gene: TRBJ1-1

CDR3aa: CASSEAGGRYGQYF
CDR3nt: TGTGCCAGCAGTGAAGCAGGGGGTAGGTACGGGCAGTACTTC
abundance: many
v_gene: TRBV2
d_gene: -
j_gene: TRBJ2-7

CDR3aa: CASKPGRTEAFF
CDR3nt: TGTGCCAGCAAACCCGGGAGGACTGAAGCTTTCTTT
abundance: few
v_gene: TRBV6-2/TRBV6-3
d_gene: -
j_gene: TRBJ1-1

CDR3aa: CASRPSMGVGQPQHF
CDR3nt: TGTGCCAGCAGGCCCTCGATGGGGGTGGGTCAGCCCCAGCATTTT
abundance: many
v_gene: TRBV12-3/TRBV12-4
d_gene: -
j_gene: TRBJ1-5

CDR3aa: CASSVGLAEEFSYEQYF
CDR3nt: TGTGCCAGCAGCGTGGGACTAGCGGAGGAGTTCTCCTACGAGCAGTACTTC
abundance: few
v_gene: TRBV9
d_gene: TRBD2
j_gene: TRBJ2-7

CDR3aa: CASGLDGEAFF
CDR3nt: TGCGCCAGCGGTCTCGACGGCGAAGCTTTCTTT
abundance: many
v_gene: TRBV4-3
d_gene: -
j_gene: TRBJ1-1

CDR3aa: CSQVDGARETQYF
CDR3nt: TGCAGCCAGGTGGACGGGGCGAGGGAGACCCAGTACTTC
abundance: -
v_gene: TRBV20-1
d_gene: -
j_gene: TRBJ2-5

CDR3aa: CASSDFPQRPPSGELFF
CDR3nt: TGCGCCAGCAGTGATTTCCCTCAGCGACCGCCGTCCGGGGAGCTGTTTTTT
abundance: many
v_gene: TRBV10-2
d_gene: -
j_gene: TRBJ2-2

CDR3aa: CASSLATGVTTEAFF
CDR3nt: TGTGCCAGCAGTTTAGCAACAGGAGTGACCACTGAAGCTTTCTTT
abundance: many
v_gene: TRBV12-3/TRBV12-4
d_gene: -
j_gene: TRBJ1-1

CDR3aa: CASSDAVNEQYF
CDR3nt: TGTGCCAGCAGCGATGCGGTGAACGAGCAGTACTTC
abundance: few
v_gene: TRBV5-6
d_gene: -
j_gene: TRBJ2-7

CDR3aa: CASSVEAECEQYF
CDR3nt: TGTGCCAGCAGCGTAGAAGCCGAGTGCGAGCAGTACTTC
abundance: many
v_gene: TRBV9
d_gene: -
j_gene: TRBJ2-7

CDR3aa: CASSPRTGPGTEAFF
CDR3nt: TGTGCCAGCAGCCCCCGGACAGGCCCGGGTACTGAAGCTTTCTTT
abundance: -
v_gene: TRBV3-1
d_gene: TRBD1
j_gene: TRBJ1-1

CDR3aa: CASRAGSGTGELFF
CDR3nt: TGCGCCAGCAGAGCAGGGTCGGGCACCGGGGAGCTGTTTTTT
abundance: -
v_gene: TRBV10-2
d_gene: -
j_gene: TRBJ2-2

CDR3aa: CASSLLSAWNQPQHF
CDR3nt: TGTGCCAGCAGTTTACTCTCGGCGTGGAATCAGCCCCAGCATTTT
abundance: many
v_gene: TRBV28
d_gene: -
j_gene: TRBJ1-5

CDR3aa: CAWRGTGRVGELFF
CDR3nt: TGTGCCTGGAGAGGGACAGGGAGAGTCGGGGAGCTGTTTTTT
abundance: many
v_gene: TRBV30
d_gene: TRBD1
j_gene: TRBJ2-2